What follows are 24 T cell receptor beta chains derived from one specimen sequenced in a study of blood T cell repertoires in COVID-19 (dated by TCRdb to about 2020). The library was produced with the immunoSEQ multiplex PCR assay. TCRdb took over this immuneACCESS table, retaining in-frame rearrangements with V and J assigned. Such tables are incomplete; in checked studies, under half of the missing clones stem from an unresolved V gene, and the remainder is unexplained. The sample contains roughly 150,000 clones, more than 85% of them found a single time. The ten largest clones take up under 3% of the sample. Input material: peripheral blood. These receptors all come from a woman aged 80 or over with COVID-19, enrolled during active disease.

The CDR3 sequence is CASSLDRDGGGTQYF. The CDR3 DNA reads TGTGCCAGCAGCTTGGACAGGGACGGGGGAGGTACGCAGTATTTT. The genes are TRBV7-3 and TRBJ2-3; 8 bases agree with TRBD1. There are 15 residues in the CDR3. From germline, CDR1 is SGHTA and CDR2 FQGTGA. With V trimmed by 3 bases and J by 8 bases, 10 bases remained unmatched.

The chain recombines TRBV28 with TRBJ2-1, with 12 positions matching TRBD2. This CDR3 region has 16 residues. Per the germline V gene, CDR1 is MDHEN and CDR2 is SYDVKM. J lost 6 bases, V lost 4 bases, and 7 bases had no gene match. Here the CDR3 reads CASSSRTSGATNEQFF. CDR3 DNA: TGTGCCAGCAGTTCCAGGACTAGCGGGGCTACCAATGAGCAGTTCTTC.

The chain links TRBV5-1 to TRBJ2-4; 7 bases line up with TRBD2. Losses at the gene ends were 5 bases for V and 2 bases for J; bases not matched to a gene: 13. The length of the CDR3 is 17 residues. Germline-derived CDR1 and CDR2 are SGHRS and YFSETQ. CDR3 sequence: CASSKSGGWGTKNIQYF. The CDR3 coding sequence is TGCGCCAGCAGTAAATCGGGAGGCTGGGGAACCAAAAACATTCAGTACTTC.

The chain has TRBV10-3 and TRBJ2-7, with a weak D call TRBD2 (7 bases). The CDR3 has 15 amino acids. Germline V gene sequence: CDR1 ENHRY, CDR2 SYGVKD. V lost 4 bases and J lost 5, with 18 bases in between. This chain's CDR3 is CAISGGRGNTDEQYF. The CDR3 region has the DNA TGTGCCATCAGTGGGGGGAGGGGGAATACGGACGAGCAGTACTTC.

The V and J genes are TRBV7-2 and TRBJ2-5; perhaps TRBD1 as D (5 bases). The CDR3 consists of 14 residues. V lost 0 bases to trimming and J lost 7 bases, with 12 bases between them. Germline V gene lookup returns CDR1 SGHTA and CDR2 FQGNSA. The CDR3, as DNA: TGTGCCAGCAGCTTAGCCAAAGGGGTTGGGACCCAGTACTTC. This encodes CASSLAKGVGTQYF.

The rearrangement links TRBV12-3 or TRBV12-4 to TRBJ1-2, with D possibly being TRBD1 (5 bases). CDR3 length: 12 amino acids. The ends were cut back, 6 bases at V and 4 bases at J, with 9 bases in the middle. CDR3 protein: CASSPGGYGYTF. The CDR3 bases are TGTGCCAGCAGCCCCGGGGGCTATGGCTACACCTTC.

This chain uses TRBV5-1 with TRBJ1-1, with 7 bases fitting TRBD1. The V gene's germline CDR1 is SGHRS and CDR2 YFSETQ. The CDR3 loop spans 14 amino acids. The trim removed 4 bases at V and 1 base at J, leaving 4 bases unmatched. The CDR3 spells CASSRGQANTEAFF. In DNA, the CDR3 is TGCGCCAGCAGCCGAGGACAGGCGAACACTGAAGCTTTCTTT.

CDR3: CASSYGTSVDEQYF. For the CDR3, the DNA is TGTGCCAGCAGTTATGGGACTAGCGTGGACGAGCAGTACTTC. V gene TRBV6-2 or TRBV6-3 combines with J gene TRBJ2-7; TRBD2 matches 10 bases. V shed 3 bases and J 5 bases; nucleotides not matched to a gene: 4. Germline CDR1 reads MNHEY; CDR2 reads SVGEGT. CDR3 size: 14 residues.

This sequence joins TRBV19 and TRBJ2-1; D unclear. Between the trimmed V and J ends, which lost 5 bases and 0 bases, there was a span of 11 bases. The germline V gene encodes CDR1 LNHDA and CDR2 SQIVND (reference sequence). This CDR3 is 15 amino acids long. The CDR3 DNA follows: TGTGCCAGTAGTGAGGCGCTAAGCTCCTACAATGAGCAGTTCTTC. Amino acids: CASSEALSSYNEQFF.

This clone was detected only once. The V gene is TRBV7-2, the J gene TRBJ1-2, with unresolved D. CDR3 length: 14 amino acids. Trimming shortened V by 5 bases and J by 7 bases, and 17 bases separated the two germline ends. Per the germline V gene, CDR1 is SGHTA and CDR2 is FQGNSA. The CDR3 DNA follows: TGTGCCAGCAGCGCTCCCATGGCCCCGGGTGGCTACACCTTC. Translation: CASSAPMAPGGYTF.

V gene TRBV7-2 combines with J gene TRBJ2-1, with D unresolved. The CDR3 has 12 amino acids. The germline gives CDR1 SGHTA, CDR2 FQGNSA. V gave up 5 bases and J gave up 1 base, with 3 bases separating them. CDR3 protein: CASSQSYNEQFF. The DNA of the CDR3 is TGTGCCAGCAGCCAATCCTACAATGAGCAGTTCTTC.

The chain carries TRBV19 and TRBJ2-2, with 8 bases identical to TRBD1. This CDR3 contains 13 residues. The V segment lost 5 bases and the J segment 5 bases; nucleotides outside the gene matches: 1. Germline assignment: CDR1 LNHDA and CDR2 SQIVND (reference sequence). The CDR3 DNA is TGTGCCAGTAGTCACAGGGGGACCGGGGAGCTGTTTTTT. This translates into CASSHRGTGELFF.

J is TRBJ1-2 and V is TRBV7-2; no clear D gene. The CDR3 consists of 12 residues. Trimming shortened V by 3 bases and J by 2 bases, and 4 bases separated the two germline ends. Germline lookup yields CDR1 SGHTA and CDR2 FQGNSA. The DNA for the CDR3 is TGTGCCAGCAGCTTCCGGAACTATGGCTACACCTTC. Translating gives CASSFRNYGYTF.

This chain uses TRBV5-8 with TRBJ1-4, with 11 nucleotides matching TRBD1. Trimming at V came to 4 bases and at J to 0 bases, leaving 5 bases not matched to a gene. Germline V CDR1 and CDR2: SGHTS, YDEGEE. The CDR3 is 17 residues long. Here the CDR3 DNA reads TGTGCCAGCAGCGACGGGACAGGGGGACCAACTAATGAAAAACTGTTTTTT. This sequence encodes CASSDGTGGPTNEKLFF.

The chain couples TRBV24-1 to TRBJ1-3, with a tentative D call TRBD1 (6 bases). The V end lost 3 bases, the J end lost 11 bases, and 13 bases lay between the germline ends. The V gene's germline CDR1 is KGHDR and CDR2 SFDVKD. CDR3 length equals 13 residues. The CDR3 region is CATSDPGGSAIYF. Written as DNA, the CDR3 is TGTGCCACCAGTGATCCGGGGGGCTCGGCCATATATTTT.

This sequence joins TRBV3-1 (or the pseudogene TRBV3-2) and TRBJ2-7; TRBD1 agrees at 7 bases. The CDR3 runs 17 residues. J lost 5 bases, V lost 4 bases, and 17 bases had no gene match. Per the germline V gene, CDR1 is LGHDT and CDR2 is YNNKEL (reference sequence). CDR3 sequence: CASSPSLTGNFLNEQYF. The CDR3 DNA is TGTGCCAGCAGCCCATCACTGACAGGGAACTTTCTGAACGAGCAGTACTTC.

The V call is TRBV27, the J call TRBJ2-2; tentatively, D is TRBD2 (6 bases). The CDR3 totals 16 residues. With 6 bases removed from V and 2 bases from J, the gap between germline ends came to 16 bases. Germline CDR1 is MNHEY and CDR2 is SMNVEV (reference sequence). CDR3 coding DNA: TGTGCCAGCAGAGAGGGGTTAGCGGCAAACACCGGGGAGCTGTTTTTT. It yields the protein CASREGLAANTGELFF.

This clone was detected only once. The rearrangement joins TRBV21-1 to TRBJ2-5; the table assigns TRBD1, which was not confirmed against the DNA. TRBV21-1 is deemed a pseudogene. There are 16 residues in the CDR3. The CDR3 loop reads CASSKAADRAGEAQYF. The CDR3 DNA follows: TGTGCCAGCAGCAAAGCGGCGGACAGGGCGGGAGAGGCCCAGTACTTC.

This clone was detected only a few times. The CDR3 spells CASSSPLGGRISGNTIYF. CDR3 sequence (DNA): TGTGCCAGCAGCTCCCCCCTAGGGGGACGGATCTCTGGAAACACCATATATTTT. The rearrangement links TRBV7-9 to TRBJ1-3; D is possibly TRBD1 (6 bases). V shed 4 bases and J shed 0 bases, with 19 bases lying between them. Germline CDR1 is SEHNR and CDR2 is FQNEAQ (reference sequence). This CDR3 is built from 18 residues.

The chain carries TRBV7-5 and TRBJ2-7; TRBD2 is the table's D call and was not checked against the DNA. TRBV7-5 is recorded as a pseudogene. The CDR3 consists of 19 residues. For the CDR3, the DNA is TGTGCCAGACGGGAGATCAGGACGCCGGGACTAGCGGGAGAATACGAGCAGTACTTC. Protein sequence: CARREIRTPGLAGEYEQYF.

The gene calls are TRBV7-2 and TRBJ2-1; D may be TRBD1 (6 bases). V lost 0 bases and J 7 bases, leaving 13 bases between the germline ends. This CDR3 has 15 residues. Germline loops: CDR1 SGHTA, CDR2 FQGNSA. As DNA, the CDR3 is TGTGCCAGCAGCTTAGCGACAGGAGCTTGGAATGAGCAGTTCTTC. Its translation is CASSLATGAWNEQFF.

The J gene is TRBJ2-3, the V gene TRBV5-1; 15 bases align to TRBD2. Trimming cost V 4 bases and J 0 bases; bases outside gene matches: 3. This CDR3 is built from 17 residues. Per germline, CDR1 SGHRS and CDR2 YFSETQ. CDR3 nucleotides: TGCGCCAGCAGCCGAGGACTAGCGGGAGGGAGCACAGATACGCAGTATTTT. Translation gives CASSRGLAGGSTDTQYF.

This chain connects TRBV5-6 to TRBJ2-3, with TRBD2 matching 10 bases. This CDR3 comprises 15 residues. The germline gives CDR1 SGHDT, CDR2 YYEEEE. After removal of 1 base from V and 4 bases from J, the junction contained 3 bases not matched to a gene. DNA of the CDR3: TGTGCCAGCAGCTTGAAAGCGGGAGGGCCAGATACGCAGTATTTT. Residues: CASSLKAGGPDTQYF. Using reference TRBV5-6 and TRBJ2-3 for the parts outside the CDR3, the full variable domain is DAGVTQSPTHLIKTRGQQVTLRCSPKSGHDTVSWYQQALGQGPQFIFQYYEEEERQRGNFPDRFSGHQFPNYSSELNVNALLLGDSALYLCASSLKAGGPDTQYFGPGTRLTVL.

The gene calls are TRBV15 and TRBJ1-5; D uncertain. CDR1 and CDR2 (germline): LNHNV, YYDKDF (reference sequence). Between the trimmed V and J ends, which lost 3 bases and 0 bases, there was a span of 6 bases. The CDR3 extends over 14 amino acids. The CDR3 nucleotides are TGTGCCACCAGCAGGGAGTATAGCAATCAGCCCCAGCATTTT. It translates to CATSREYSNQPQHF.